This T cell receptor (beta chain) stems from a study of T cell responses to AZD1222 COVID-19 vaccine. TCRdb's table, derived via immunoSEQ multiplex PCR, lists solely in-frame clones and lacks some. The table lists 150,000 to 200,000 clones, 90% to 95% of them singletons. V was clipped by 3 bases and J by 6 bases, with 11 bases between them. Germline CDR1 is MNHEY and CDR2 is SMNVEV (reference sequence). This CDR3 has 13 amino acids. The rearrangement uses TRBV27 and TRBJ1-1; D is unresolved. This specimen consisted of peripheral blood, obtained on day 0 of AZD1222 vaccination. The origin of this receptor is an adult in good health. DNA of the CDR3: TGTGCCAGCAGTTTGGGCGGTATCGCTGAAGCTTTCTTT. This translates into CASSLGGIAEAFF.